This paragraph reports one T cell receptor (beta chain). Study processing details: Amplified reference gene primers provided the basis for estimating nucleated cell counts. TCRdb's copy holds only in-frame clones and misses some; the assay was immunoSEQ multiplex PCR. Clone size and V and J calls were adopted from that table, with D and trimming inferred from the DNA. Among 150,000 to 170,000 clones, about four fifths were seen once, and the ten largest hold 29%. Germline V gives CDR1 SNHLY, CDR2 FYNNEI. This CDR3 is built from 11 residues. V was pared by 8 bases and J by 7 bases, with 9 bases between. The data originate from a study of blood T cell repertoires in COVID-19. At the level of the study: PBMCs, B-cell-depleted T cells, or T cells were the source of the cDNA or gDNA that made up the material.

This receptor was identified in a woman aged 55-70 years with acute or convalescent COVID-19. The sample consisted of peripheral blood. The chain combines TRBV2 with TRBJ1-5, with D maybe TRBD1 (6 bases). CDR3 bases: TGTGCCAGCGGCAGGGGCCAGCCCCAGCATTTT. Its protein is CASGRGQPQHF.